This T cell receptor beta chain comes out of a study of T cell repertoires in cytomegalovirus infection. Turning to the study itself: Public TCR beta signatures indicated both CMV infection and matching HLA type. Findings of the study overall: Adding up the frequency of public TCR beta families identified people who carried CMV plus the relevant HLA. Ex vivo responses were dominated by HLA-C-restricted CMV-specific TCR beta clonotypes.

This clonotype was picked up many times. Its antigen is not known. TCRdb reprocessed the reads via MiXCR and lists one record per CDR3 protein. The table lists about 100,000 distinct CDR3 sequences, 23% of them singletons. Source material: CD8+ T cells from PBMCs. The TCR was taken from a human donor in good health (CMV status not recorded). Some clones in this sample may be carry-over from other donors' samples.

CDR3 sequence reads: CASSLSPVDEQFF. The CDR3 DNA is TGTGCCAGCAGCTTAAGTCCCGTCGATGAGCAGTTCTTC. The rearrangement links TRBV7-2 to TRBJ2-1; D not certain. The V end lost 2 bases, the J end lost 8 bases, and 10 bases lay between the germline ends. CDR1 and CDR2 (germline): SGHTA, FQGNSA. CDR3 length: 13 amino acids. The variable domain in full, with the rest retrieved from reference TRBV7-2 and TRBJ2-1, is GAGVSQSPSNKVTEKGKDVELRCDPISGHTALYWYRQSLGQGLEFLIYFQGNSAPDKSGLPSDRFSAERTGGSVSTLTIQRTQQEDSAVYLCASSLSPVDEQFFGPGTRLTVL.